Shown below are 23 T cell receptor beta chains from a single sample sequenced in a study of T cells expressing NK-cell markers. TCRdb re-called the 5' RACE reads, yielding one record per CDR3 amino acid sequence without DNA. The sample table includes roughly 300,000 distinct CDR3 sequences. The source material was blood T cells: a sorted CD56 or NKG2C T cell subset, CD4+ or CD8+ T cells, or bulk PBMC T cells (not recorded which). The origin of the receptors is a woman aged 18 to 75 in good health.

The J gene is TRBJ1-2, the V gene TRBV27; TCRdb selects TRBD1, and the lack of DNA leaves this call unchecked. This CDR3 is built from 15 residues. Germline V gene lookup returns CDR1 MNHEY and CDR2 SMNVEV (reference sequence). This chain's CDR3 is CASRTQGRHNYGYTF.

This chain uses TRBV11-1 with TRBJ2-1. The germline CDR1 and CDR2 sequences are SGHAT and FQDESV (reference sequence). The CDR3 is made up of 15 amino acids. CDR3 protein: CASSLVVVRNNEQFF. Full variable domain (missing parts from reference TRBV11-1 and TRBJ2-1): EAEVAQSPRYKITEKSQAVAFWCDPISGHATLYWYRQILGQGPELLVQFQDESVVDDSQLPKDRFSAERLKGVDSTLKIQPAELGDSAMYLCASSLVVVRNNEQFFGPGTRLTVL.

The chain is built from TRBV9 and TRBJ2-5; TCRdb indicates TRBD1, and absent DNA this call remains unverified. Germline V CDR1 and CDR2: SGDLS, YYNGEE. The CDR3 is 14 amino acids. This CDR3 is CASSVGRGLETQYF.

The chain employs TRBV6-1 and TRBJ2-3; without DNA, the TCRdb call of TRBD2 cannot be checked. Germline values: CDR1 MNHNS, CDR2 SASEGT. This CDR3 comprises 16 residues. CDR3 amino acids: CASRPLAGPGTDTQYF.

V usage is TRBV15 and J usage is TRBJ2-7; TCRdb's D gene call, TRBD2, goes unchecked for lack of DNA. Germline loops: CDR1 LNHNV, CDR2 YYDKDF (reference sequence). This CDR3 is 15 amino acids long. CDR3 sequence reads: CATSSLGGGYHEQYF.

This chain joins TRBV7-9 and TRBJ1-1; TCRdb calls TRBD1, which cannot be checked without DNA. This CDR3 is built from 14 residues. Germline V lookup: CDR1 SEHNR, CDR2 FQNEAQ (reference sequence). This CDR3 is CASSLVSGADEAFF.

The CDR3 spells CASSRAGSNQPQHF. The V call is TRBV16, the J call TRBJ1-5; there is no DNA to check the TCRdb D call of TRBD1. The germline gives CDR1 KGHSY, CDR2 FQNENV. CDR3 length equals 14 residues.

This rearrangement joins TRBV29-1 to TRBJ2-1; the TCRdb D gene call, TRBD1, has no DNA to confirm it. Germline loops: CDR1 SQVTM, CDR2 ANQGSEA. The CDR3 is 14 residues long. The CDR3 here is CSVRDRGTYNEQFF.

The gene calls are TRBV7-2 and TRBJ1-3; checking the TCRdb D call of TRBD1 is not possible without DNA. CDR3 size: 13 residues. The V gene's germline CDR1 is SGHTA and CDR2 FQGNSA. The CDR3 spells CASSRDRRNTIYF.

The CDR3 reads CASSRMAGGYNEQFF. The genes are TRBV7-3 and TRBJ2-1; TCRdb proposes TRBD2, but this gene call is untestable without DNA. The germline gives CDR1 SGHTA, CDR2 FQGTGA. The CDR3 totals 15 residues.

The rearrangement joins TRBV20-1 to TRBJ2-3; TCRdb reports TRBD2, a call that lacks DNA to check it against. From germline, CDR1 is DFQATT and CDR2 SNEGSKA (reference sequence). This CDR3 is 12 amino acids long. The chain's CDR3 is CSALQLERPQYF.

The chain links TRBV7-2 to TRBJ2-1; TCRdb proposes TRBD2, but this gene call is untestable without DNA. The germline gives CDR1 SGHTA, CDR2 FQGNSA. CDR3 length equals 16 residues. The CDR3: CASSLRPAGGINEQFF.

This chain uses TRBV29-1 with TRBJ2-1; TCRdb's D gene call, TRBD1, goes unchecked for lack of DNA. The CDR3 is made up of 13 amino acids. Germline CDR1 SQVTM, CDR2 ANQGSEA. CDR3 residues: CSVSRDRGNEQFF.

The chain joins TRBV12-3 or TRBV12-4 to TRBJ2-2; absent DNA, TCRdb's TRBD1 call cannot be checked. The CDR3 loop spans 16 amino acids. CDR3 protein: CASSLAGTGITGELFF.

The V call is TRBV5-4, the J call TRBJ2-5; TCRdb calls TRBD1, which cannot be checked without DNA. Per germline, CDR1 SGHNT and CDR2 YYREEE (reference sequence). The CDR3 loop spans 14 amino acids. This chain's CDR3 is CASSVRGPLETQYF.

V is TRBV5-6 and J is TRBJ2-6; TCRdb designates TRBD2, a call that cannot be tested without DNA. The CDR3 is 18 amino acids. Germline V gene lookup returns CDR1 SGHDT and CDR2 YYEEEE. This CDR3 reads CASSLLLAGGSGANVLTF.

The CDR3: CASNPGANYGYTF. This chain joins TRBV5-6 and TRBJ1-2; TCRdb returns TRBD1, unconfirmable since there is no DNA. The CDR3 contains 13 residues. Per germline, CDR1 SGHDT and CDR2 YYEEEE.

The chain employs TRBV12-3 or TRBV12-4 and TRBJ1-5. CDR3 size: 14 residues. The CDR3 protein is CASQRDNSNQPQHF.

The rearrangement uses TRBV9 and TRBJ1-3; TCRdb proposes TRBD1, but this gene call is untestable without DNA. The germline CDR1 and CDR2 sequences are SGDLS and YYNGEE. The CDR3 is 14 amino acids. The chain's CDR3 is CASSVRDGGNTIYF.

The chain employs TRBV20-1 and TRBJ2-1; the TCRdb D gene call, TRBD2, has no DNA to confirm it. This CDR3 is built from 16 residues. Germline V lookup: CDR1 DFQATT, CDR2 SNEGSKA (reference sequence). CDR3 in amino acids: CSARLQTSGGKNEQFF.

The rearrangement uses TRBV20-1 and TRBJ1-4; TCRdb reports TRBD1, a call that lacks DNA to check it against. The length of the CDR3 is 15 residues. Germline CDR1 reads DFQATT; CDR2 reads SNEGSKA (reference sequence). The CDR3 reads CSARGDIGRNEKLFF.

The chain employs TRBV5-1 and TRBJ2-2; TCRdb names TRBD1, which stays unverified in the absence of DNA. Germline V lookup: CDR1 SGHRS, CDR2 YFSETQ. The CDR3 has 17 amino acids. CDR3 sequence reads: CASSLVRDRDLTGELFF.

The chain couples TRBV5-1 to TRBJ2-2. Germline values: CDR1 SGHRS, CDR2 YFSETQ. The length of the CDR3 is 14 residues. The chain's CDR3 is CASSENSITGELFF. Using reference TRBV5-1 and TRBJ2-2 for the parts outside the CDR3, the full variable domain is KAGVTQTPRYLIKTRGQQVTLSCSPISGHRSVSWYQQTPGQGLQFLFEYFSETQRNKGNFPGRFSGRQFSNSRSEMNVSTLELGDSALYLCASSENSITGELFFGEGSRLTVL.